This T cell receptor (beta chain) was captured in a study of beta chain features in type 1 diabetes. In the study overall: All samples together contributed more than 90,000,000 sorted cells for examination. Whole-study results and caveats: For Type 1 diabetes patients, all four CD4+ subsets carried TCRB CDR3s that were moderately but significantly shorter. Individuals with type 1 diabetes displayed fewer insertions and more deletions at VDJ junctions.

The CDR3 runs to 16 residues. V dropped 1 base and J dropped 5 bases, with 17 bases sitting between them. The germline gives CDR1 KGHSH, CDR2 LQKENI. This clone was picked up a small number of times. Antigen: not known. Without exception, sorted populations had purity beyond 98%. All of the isolated RNA was reverse transcribed, so expressed TCRB transcripts were sequenced. TCRdb's copy holds only in-frame clones and misses some; the assay was immunoSEQ multiplex PCR. Seen here are hundreds of thousands of clones, about a tenth observed once, and the top ten hold 0.9% to 1.1%. The sequenced sample consisted of central memory CD4+ T cells from blood. The TCR comes from a man aged 25-45 years with type 1 diabetes. The chain recombines TRBV18 with TRBJ2-5; possible D gene TRBD2, 5 bases. The CDR3: CASSPHESTTGETQYF. Written as DNA, the CDR3 is TGTGCCAGCTCACCACACGAATCCACAACGGGGGAGACCCAGTACTTC.